The T cell receptor (beta chain) described here comes from a study of T cells in Graves' hyperthyroidism and ophthalmopathy. This CDR3 has 15 residues. Germline V lookup: CDR1 SEHNR, CDR2 FQNEAQ (reference sequence). Trimming removed 1 base from V and 3 bases from J, with 7 bases in between. Amplified TCR beta CDR3 regions derived from RNA transcripts. The study used the HTBI primer set for a first-round RT-PCR of the TCR CDR3. TCRdb called the multiplex PCR reads again in MiXCR, with one record for every CDR3 protein. The table lists a few hundred thousand distinct CDR3 sequences, 12% to 15% of them singletons, with over 11% in the top ten. This clonotype was found many times.

Material: blood. V and J are TRBV7-9 and TRBJ2-6; D unclear. This TCR came from a woman between 35 and 50 years old with Graves' hyperthyroidism. The CDR3, as DNA: TGTGCCAGCAGCTTAGTGGGCTTTGGGGCCAACGTCCTGACTTTC. Encoded protein: CASSLVGFGANVLTF.